The present entry profiles one T cell receptor beta chain with its context. Its matching antigen is unknown. Library preparation for TCR beta used quantitative 5'-RACE with molecular barcodes. TCRdb analysed the 5' RACE reads with MiXCR anew, one entry per CDR3 protein. Of almost 250,000 distinct CDR3 sequences listed, roughly a third are singletons. The data originate from a study of CD8 T cells in ankylosing spondylitis. Study-level points and caveats: Roughly eight highly homologous variants made up a TCR beta motif that seemed to typify ankylosing spondylitis blood. Certain motif variants had earlier been reported in reactive arthritis synovial fluid and blood. Disease-linked clones were reportedly significantly enriched in matched ankylosing spondylitis synovial fluid.

The CDR3 runs 9 residues. The V call is TRBV21-1, the J call TRBJ2-1; TRBD2 is the table's D call, not checked against the DNA. TRBV21-1 is given as a pseudogene. Input material: blood, either unsorted or a sorted T cell fraction (not recorded which). The receptor comes from a male donor with ankylosing spondylitis or in good health (not recorded which). CDR3 residues: CASSKKDYW. The CDR3, as DNA: TGTGCCAGCAGCAAAAAGGACTACTGG.